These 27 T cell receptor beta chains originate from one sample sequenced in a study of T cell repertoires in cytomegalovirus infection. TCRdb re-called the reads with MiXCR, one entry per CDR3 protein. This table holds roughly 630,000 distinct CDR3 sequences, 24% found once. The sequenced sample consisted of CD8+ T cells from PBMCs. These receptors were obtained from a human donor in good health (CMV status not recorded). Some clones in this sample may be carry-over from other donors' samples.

The CDR3 DNA reads as TGTGCCATCAATAGCGGACAGAACTACGAGCAGTACTTC. Its translation is CAINSGQNYEQYF. The chain uses TRBV10-3 and TRBJ2-7, with D perhaps being TRBD1 or TRBD2 (6 bases each). V lost 7 bases to trimming and J lost 3 bases, with 13 bases between them. This CDR3 region has 13 residues. Germline CDR1 is ENHRY and CDR2 is SYGVKD.

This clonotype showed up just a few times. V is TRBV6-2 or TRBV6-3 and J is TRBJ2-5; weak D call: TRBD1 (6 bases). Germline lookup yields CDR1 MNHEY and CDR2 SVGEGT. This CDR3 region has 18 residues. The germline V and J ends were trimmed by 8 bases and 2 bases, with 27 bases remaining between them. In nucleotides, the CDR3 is TGTGCCAGCGAAAACCCCCGGGACACCTATCTGTTTCAAGAGACCCAGTACTTC. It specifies CASENPRDTYLFQETQYF.

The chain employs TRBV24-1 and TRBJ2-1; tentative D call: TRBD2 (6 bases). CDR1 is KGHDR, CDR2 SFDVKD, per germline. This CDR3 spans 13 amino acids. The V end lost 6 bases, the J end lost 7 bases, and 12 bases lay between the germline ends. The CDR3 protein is CATSRGLANEQFF. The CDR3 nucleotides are TGTGCCACCAGTCGAGGGCTAGCGAATGAGCAGTTCTTC.

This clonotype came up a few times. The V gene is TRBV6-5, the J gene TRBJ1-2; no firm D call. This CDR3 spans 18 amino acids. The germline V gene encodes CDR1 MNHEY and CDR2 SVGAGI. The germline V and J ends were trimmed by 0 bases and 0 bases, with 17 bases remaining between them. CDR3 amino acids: CASSYSSIRFRANYGYTF. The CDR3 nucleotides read TGTGCCAGCAGTTACTCGAGTATACGGTTTCGAGCTAACTATGGCTACACCTTC.

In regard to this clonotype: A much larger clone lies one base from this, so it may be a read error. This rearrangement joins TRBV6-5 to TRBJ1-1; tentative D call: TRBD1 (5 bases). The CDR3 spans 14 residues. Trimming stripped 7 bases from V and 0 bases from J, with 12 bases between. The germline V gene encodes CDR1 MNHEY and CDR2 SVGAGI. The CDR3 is CASNFVGVNTEAFF. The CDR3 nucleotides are TGTGCCAGCAATTTTGTGGGGGTGAACACTGAAGCTTTCTTT.

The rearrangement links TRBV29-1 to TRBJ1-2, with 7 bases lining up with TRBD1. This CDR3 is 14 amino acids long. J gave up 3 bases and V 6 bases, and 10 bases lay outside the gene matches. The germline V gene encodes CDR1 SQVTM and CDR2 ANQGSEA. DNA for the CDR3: TGCAGCGTCGCCGATGGGACAGCTCACTATGGCTACACCTTC. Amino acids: CSVADGTAHYGYTF. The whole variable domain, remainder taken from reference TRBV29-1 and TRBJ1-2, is SAVISQKPSRDICQRGTSLTIQCQVDSQVTMMFWYRQQPGQSLTLIATANQGSEATYESGFVIDKFPISRPNLTFSTLTVSNMSPEDSSIYLCSVADGTAHYGYTFGSGTRLTVV.

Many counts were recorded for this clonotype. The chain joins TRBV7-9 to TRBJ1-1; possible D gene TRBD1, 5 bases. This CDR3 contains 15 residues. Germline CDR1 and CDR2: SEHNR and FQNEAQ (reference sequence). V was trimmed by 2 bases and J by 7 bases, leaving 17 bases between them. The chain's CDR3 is CASSLNYGGMGEAFF. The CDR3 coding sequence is TGTGCCAGCAGCTTAAATTATGGGGGGATGGGTGAAGCTTTCTTT.

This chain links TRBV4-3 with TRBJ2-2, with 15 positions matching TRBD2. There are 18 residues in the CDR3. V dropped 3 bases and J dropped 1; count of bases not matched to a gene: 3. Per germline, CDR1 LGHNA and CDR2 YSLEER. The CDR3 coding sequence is TGCGCCAGCAGCCACCAGGGACTAGCGGGGGGGAACACCGGGGAGCTGTTTTTT. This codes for CASSHQGLAGGNTGELFF.

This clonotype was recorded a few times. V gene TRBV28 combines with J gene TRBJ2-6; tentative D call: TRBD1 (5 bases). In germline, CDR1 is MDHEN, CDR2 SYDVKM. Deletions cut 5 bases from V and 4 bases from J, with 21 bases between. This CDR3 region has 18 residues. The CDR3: CASSGPGRAPWGANVLTF. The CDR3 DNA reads TGTGCCAGCAGTGGACCCGGCAGGGCCCCTTGGGGGGCCAACGTCCTGACTTTC. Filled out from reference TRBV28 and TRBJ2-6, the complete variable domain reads DVKVTQSSRYLVKRTGEKVFLECVQDMDHENMFWYRQDPGLGLRLIYFSYDVKMKEKGDIPEGYSVSREKKERFSLILESASTNQTSMYLCASSGPGRAPWGANVLTFGAGSRLTVL.

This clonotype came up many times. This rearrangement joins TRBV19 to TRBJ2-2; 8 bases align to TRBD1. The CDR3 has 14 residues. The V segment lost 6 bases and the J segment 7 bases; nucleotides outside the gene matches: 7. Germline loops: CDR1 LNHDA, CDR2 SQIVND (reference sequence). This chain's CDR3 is CASRPGQEIGELFF. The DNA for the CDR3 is TGTGCCAGTAGGCCGGGACAGGAAATCGGGGAGCTGTTTTTT.

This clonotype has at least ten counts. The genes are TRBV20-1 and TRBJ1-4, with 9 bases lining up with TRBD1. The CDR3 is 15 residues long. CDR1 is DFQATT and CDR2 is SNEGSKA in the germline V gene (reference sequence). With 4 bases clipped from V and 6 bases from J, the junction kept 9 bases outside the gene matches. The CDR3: CSAKPGTGRYEKLFF. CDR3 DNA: TGCAGTGCTAAACCCGGGACAGGGAGATATGAAAAACTGTTTTTT.

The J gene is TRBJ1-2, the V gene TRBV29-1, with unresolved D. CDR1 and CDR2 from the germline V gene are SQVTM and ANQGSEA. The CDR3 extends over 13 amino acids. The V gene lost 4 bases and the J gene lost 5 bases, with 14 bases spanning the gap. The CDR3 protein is CSVVPDLGYGYTF. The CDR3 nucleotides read TGCAGCGTTGTCCCGGACCTGGGGTATGGCTACACCTTC.

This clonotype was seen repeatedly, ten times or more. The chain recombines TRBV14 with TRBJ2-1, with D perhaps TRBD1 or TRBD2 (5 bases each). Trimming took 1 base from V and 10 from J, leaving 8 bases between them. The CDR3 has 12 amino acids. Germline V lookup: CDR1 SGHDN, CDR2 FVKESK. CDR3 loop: CASSQGGPEQFF. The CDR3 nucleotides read TGTGCCAGCAGCCAAGGGGGACCAGAGCAGTTCTTC. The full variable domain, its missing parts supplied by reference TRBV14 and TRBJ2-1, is EAGVTQFPSHSVIEKGQTVTLRCDPISGHDNLYWYRRVMGKEIKFLLHFVKESKQDESGMPNNRFLAERTGGTYSTLKVQPAELEDSGVYFCASSQGGPEQFFGPGTRLTVL.

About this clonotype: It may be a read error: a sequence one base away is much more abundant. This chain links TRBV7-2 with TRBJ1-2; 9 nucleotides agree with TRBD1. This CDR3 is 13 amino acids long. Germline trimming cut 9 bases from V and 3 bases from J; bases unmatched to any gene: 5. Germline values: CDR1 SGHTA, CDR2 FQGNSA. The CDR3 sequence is CASGTGSDYGYTF. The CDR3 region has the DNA TGTGCCAGTGGGACAGGGTCGGACTATGGCTACACCTTC.

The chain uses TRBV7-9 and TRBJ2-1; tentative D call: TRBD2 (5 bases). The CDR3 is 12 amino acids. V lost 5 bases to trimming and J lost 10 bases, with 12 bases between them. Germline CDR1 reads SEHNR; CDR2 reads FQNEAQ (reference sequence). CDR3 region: CASSPDYLEQFF. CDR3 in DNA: TGTGCCAGCAGCCCTGACTATCTAGAGCAGTTCTTC. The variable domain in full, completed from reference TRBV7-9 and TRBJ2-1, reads DTGVSQNPRHKITKRGQNVTFRCDPISEHNRLYWYRQTLGQGPEFLTYFQNEAQLEKSRLLSDRFSAERPKGSFSTLEIQRTEQGDSAMYLCASSPDYLEQFFGPGTRLTVL.

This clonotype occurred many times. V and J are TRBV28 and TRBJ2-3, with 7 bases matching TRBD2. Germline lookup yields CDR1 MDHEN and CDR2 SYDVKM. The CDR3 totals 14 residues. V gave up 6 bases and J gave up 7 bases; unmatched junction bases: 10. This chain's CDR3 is CASSPGGEGNTQYF. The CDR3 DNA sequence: TGTGCCAGCAGCCCTGGGGGGGAGGGGAATACGCAGTATTTT.

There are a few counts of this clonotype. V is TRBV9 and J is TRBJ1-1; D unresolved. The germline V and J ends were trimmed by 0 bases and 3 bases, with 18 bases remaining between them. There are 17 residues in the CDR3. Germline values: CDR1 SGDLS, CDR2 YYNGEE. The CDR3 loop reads CASSVASSPGRDTEAFF. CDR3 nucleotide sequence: TGTGCCAGCAGCGTAGCTTCCAGTCCGGGAAGAGACACTGAAGCTTTCTTT.

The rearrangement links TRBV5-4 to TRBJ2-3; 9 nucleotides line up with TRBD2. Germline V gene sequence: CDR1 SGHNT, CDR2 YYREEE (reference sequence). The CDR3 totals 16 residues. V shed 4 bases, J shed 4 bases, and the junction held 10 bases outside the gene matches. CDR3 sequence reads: CASSPVAGEVADTQYF. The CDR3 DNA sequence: TGTGCCAGCAGCCCTGTAGCGGGGGAGGTTGCAGATACGCAGTATTTT.

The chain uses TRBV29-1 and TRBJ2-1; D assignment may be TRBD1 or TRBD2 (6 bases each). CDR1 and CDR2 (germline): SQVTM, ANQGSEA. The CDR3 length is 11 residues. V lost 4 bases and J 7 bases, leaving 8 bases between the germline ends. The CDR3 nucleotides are TGCAGCGTTGTAGGGGGGAATGAGCAGTTCTTC. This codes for CSVVGGNEQFF.

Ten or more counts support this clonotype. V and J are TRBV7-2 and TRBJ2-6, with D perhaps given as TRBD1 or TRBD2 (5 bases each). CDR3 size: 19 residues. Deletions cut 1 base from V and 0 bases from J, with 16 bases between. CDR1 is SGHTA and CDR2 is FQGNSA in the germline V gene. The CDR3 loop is CASSLERGPLLSGANVLTF. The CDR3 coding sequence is TGTGCCAGCAGCTTAGAGAGGGGTCCCCTCCTCTCTGGGGCCAACGTCCTGACTTTC.

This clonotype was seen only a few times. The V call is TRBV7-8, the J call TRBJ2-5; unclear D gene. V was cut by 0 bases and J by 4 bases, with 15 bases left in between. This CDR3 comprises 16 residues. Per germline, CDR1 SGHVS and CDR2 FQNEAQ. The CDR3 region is CASSLAIYVKRETQYF. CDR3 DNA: TGTGCCAGCAGCTTAGCGATCTATGTAAAGAGAGAGACCCAGTACTTC.

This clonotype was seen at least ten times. The CDR3 nucleotides read TGTGCCAGCAGCCCGAGGGTGTACGAGCAGTACTTC. This gives the protein CASSPRVYEQYF. This rearrangement joins TRBV7-2 to TRBJ2-7; tentative D call: TRBD2 (5 bases). The CDR3 consists of 12 residues. In germline, CDR1 is SGHTA, CDR2 FQGNSA. V shed 5 bases and J shed 4 bases, with 9 bases lying between them.

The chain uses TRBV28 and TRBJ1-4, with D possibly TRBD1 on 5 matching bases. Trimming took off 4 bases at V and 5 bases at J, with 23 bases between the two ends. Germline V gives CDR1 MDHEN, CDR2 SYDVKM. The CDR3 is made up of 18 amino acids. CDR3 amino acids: CASSSYAGTHVLNEKLFF. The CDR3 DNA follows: TGTGCCAGCAGTTCCTACGCCGGGACCCATGTTTTAAATGAAAAACTGTTTTTT.

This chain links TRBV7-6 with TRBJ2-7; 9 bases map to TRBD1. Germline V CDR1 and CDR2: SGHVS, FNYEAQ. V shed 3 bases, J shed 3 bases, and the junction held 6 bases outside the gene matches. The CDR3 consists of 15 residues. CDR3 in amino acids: CASSFGQGSNYEQYF. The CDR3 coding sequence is TGTGCCAGCAGCTTCGGACAGGGGTCGAACTACGAGCAGTACTTC.

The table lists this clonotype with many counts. The CDR3 sequence: CASSLSGETLDLEAFF. The CDR3 bases are TGTGCCAGCAGCTTATCTGGAGAGACTCTAGACCTTGAAGCTTTCTTT. The rearrangement joins TRBV7-2 to TRBJ1-1; D not certain. This CDR3 contains 16 residues. Trimming took off 2 bases at V and 7 bases at J, with 20 bases between the two ends. Germline loops: CDR1 SGHTA, CDR2 FQGNSA.

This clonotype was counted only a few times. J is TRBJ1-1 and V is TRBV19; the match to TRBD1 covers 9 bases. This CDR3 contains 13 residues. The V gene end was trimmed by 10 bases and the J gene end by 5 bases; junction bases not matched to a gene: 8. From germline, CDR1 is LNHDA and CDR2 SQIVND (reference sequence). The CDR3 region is CATSQQGATEAFF. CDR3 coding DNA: TGTGCCACTTCTCAACAGGGGGCTACTGAAGCTTTCTTT.

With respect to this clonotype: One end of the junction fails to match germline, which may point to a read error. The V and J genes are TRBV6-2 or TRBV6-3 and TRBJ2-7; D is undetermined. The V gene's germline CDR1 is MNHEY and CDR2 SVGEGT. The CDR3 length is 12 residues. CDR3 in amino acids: CASSYLAYVQYF. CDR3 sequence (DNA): TGTGCCAGCAGTTACCTCGCCTACGTGCAGTACTTC.